The TCR beta chain described here comes from a study of blood T cell repertoires in COVID-19. The table came from immunoSEQ multiplex PCR; TCRdb's copy has only in-frame clones and leaves some out. This table has about 190,000 clones, around 90% appearing once. This sequence originates from a man aged 45 to 65 with acute or convalescent COVID-19. The sample consisted of peripheral blood.

The CDR3 spells CASSVWDTESYEQYF. Written as DNA, the CDR3 is TGTGCCAGCAGTGTCTGGGACACTGAGTCCTACGAGCAGTACTTC. V gene TRBV2 combines with J gene TRBJ2-7; D is possibly TRBD1 (6 bases). V was shortened by 4 bases and J by 1 base, with 14 bases between the two germline ends. This CDR3 comprises 15 residues. Germline assignment: CDR1 SNHLY and CDR2 FYNNEI. The whole variable domain, filled in from reference TRBV2 and TRBJ2-7, reads EPEVTQTPSHQVTQMGQEVILRCVPISNHLYFYWYRQILGQKVEFLVSFYNNEISEKSEIFDDQFSVERPDGSNFTLKIRSTKLEDSAMYFCASSVWDTESYEQYFGPGTRLTVT.